This TCR beta chain is drawn from a study of OX40 agonist ivuxolimab in advanced cancers. In the study overall: Dosing consisted of intravenous ivuxolimab at 0.01 to 10 mg/kg every 2 weeks. From 23 to 79 years was the age range, with a mean of approximately 58 years, and 65% to 90% were male. Whole-study results and caveats: CD4+ and CD8+ T cells in blood underwent clonal expansion by week 6 at 0.1 to 3.0 mg/kg.

Blood samples were obtained at baseline, cycle 4 day 1, and cycle 7 day 1. The method was immunoSEQ multiplex PCR; TCRdb's version includes in-frame clones alone and lacks a portion of them. The sample gives approximately 58,000 clones, over 80% of which show up once; 4.6% is in the top ten. Unmatched junction bases numbered 1, after V lost 5 bases and J lost 2 bases. In germline, CDR1 is MDHEN, CDR2 SYDVKM. There are 13 residues in the CDR3. As to this clone: Its antigen remains unidentified.

The chain employs TRBV28 and TRBJ2-7; 9 bases align to TRBD1. The source is an adult with an advanced solid tumor such as melanoma, head and neck, liver or kidney cancer. The sample in question was CD4+ or CD8+ T cells sorted from blood, obtained in a trial of the OX40 agonist ivuxolimab. CDR3 region: CASSRTGAYEQYF. CDR3 in DNA: TGTGCCAGCAGTCGGACAGGGGCCTACGAGCAGTACTTC.